This record concerns one T cell receptor (beta chain) sequence. These data belong to a study of blood T cells in healthy people across ages. The use of a sample-barcoded 5' primer and a J-beta primer mix characterized a second PCR of about 7 to 12 cycles. Each cDNA molecule received a tag from a template-switch adaptor that had 12 random nucleotides. TCRdb re-analysed the 5' RACE reads in MiXCR, keeping a single row per CDR3 protein. This table has about 670,000 distinct CDR3 sequences, 40% to 65% appearing once. CDR1 and CDR2 from the germline V gene are LNHNV and YYDKDF (reference sequence). This CDR3 contains 17 residues. V lost 0 bases and J lost 8, with 22 bases in between.

The chain couples TRBV15 to TRBJ1-2; D gene ambiguous. This receptor was taken from a woman of 80 years or more in good health. Sequenced input: blood. This CDR3 is CATSRDKSSPRVEGYTF. In DNA, the CDR3 is TGTGCCACCAGCAGAGATAAAAGCAGCCCAAGGGTAGAGGGCTACACCTTC.